Sequencing of this TCR beta chain was carried out in a study of T cell responses to AZD1222 COVID-19 vaccine. Study results and limitations: Of spike-specific TCRs, nearly half reportedly target regions left unmutated in variants. Researchers took repertoire samples only after the peak T cell response had come. Distributed over spike, vaccine-associated CD4 TCRs predominated at 160-218 and 743-854.

Concerning this clone: Its antigen is unknown.

Pooling covered second doses at about 4 or about 12 weeks. Only in-frame clones appear in the TCRdb table, and some are missing; sequencing was by immunoSEQ multiplex PCR. This table has tens of thousands of clones, roughly 91% appearing once. V lost 5 bases, J lost 13 bases, and 18 bases lay in between. Germline loops: CDR1 SGHTA, CDR2 FQGNSA. The CDR3 consists of 13 residues. Material: peripheral blood, obtained 28 days after the second AZD1222 dose. The sequence was obtained from an adult who received the AZD1222 COVID-19 vaccine. The chain uses TRBV7-2 and TRBJ2-4; D is unclear. The CDR3 spells CASSISRRNPQYF. The DNA of the CDR3 is TGTGCCAGCAGCATATCCCGACGGAACCCACAGTACTTC.